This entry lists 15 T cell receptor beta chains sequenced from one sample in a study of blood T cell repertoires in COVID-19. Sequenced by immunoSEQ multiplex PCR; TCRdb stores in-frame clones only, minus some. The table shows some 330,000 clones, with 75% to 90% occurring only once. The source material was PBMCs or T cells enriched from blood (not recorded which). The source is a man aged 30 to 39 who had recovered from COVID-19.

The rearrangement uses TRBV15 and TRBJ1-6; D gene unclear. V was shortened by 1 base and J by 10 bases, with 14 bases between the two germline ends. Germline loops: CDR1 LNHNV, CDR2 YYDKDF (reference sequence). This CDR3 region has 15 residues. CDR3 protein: CATSRVRLNDSPLHF. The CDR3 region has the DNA TGTGCCACCAGCAGAGTAAGACTTAACGACTCACCCCTCCACTTT. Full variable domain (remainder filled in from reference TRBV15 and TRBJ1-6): DAMVIQNPRYQVTQFGKPVTLSCSQTLNHNVMYWYQQKSSQAPKLLFHYYDKDFNNEADTPDNFQSRRPNTSFCFLDIRSPGLGDTAMYLCATSRVRLNDSPLHFGNGTRLTVT.

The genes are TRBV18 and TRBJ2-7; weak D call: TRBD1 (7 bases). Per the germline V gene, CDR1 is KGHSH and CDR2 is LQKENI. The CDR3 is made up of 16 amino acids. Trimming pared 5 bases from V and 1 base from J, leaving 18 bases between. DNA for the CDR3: TGTGCCAGCTCATCGACAGGTCCAGGGGGGTCCTACGAGCAGTACTTC. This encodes CASSSTGPGGSYEQYF.

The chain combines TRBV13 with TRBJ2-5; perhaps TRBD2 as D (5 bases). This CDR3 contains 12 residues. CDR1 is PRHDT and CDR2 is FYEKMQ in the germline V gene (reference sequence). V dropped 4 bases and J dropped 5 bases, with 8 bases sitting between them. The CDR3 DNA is TGTGCCAGCAGCTCAGGCGGGGAGACCCAGTACTTC. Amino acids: CASSSGGETQYF.

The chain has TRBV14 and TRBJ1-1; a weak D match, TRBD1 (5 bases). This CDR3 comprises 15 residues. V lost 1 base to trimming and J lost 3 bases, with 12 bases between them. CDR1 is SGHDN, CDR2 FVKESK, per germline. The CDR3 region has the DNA TGTGCCAGCAGCCAAGGAGCAGGGCTATACACTGAAGCTTTCTTT. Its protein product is CASSQGAGLYTEAFF.

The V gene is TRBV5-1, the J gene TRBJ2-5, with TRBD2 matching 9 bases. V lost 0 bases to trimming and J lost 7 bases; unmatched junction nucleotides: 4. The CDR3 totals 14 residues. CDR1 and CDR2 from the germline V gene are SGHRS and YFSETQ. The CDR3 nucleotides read TGCGCCAGCAGCTTGGAACCTAGCGGGGTGACCCAGTACTTC. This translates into CASSLEPSGVTQYF.

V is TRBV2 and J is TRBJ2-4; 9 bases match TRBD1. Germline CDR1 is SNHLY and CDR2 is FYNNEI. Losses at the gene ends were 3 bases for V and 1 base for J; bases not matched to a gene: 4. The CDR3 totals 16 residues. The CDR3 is CASSEHGQGAKNIQYF. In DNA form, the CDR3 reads TGTGCCAGCAGTGAGCACGGACAGGGGGCCAAAAACATTCAGTACTTC.

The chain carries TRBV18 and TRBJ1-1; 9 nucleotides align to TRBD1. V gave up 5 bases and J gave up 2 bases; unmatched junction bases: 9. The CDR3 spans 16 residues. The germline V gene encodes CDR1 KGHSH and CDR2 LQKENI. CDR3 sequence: CASSVLPTGGNTEAFF. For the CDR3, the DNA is TGTGCCAGCTCAGTTCTTCCGACAGGGGGAAACACTGAAGCTTTCTTT.

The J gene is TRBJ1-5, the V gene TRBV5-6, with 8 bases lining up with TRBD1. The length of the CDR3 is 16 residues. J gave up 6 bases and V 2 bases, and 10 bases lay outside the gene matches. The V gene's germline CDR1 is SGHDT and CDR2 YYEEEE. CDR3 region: CASSFVTGGGSQPQHF. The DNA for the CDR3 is TGTGCCAGCAGCTTCGTTACAGGGGGGGGTAGTCAGCCCCAGCATTTT.

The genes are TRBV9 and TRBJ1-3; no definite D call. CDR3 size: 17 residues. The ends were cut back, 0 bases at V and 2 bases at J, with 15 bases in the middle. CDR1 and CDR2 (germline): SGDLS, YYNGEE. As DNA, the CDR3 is TGTGCCAGCAGCGTAGAAGCCAATTCGGGGACTGGAAACACCATATATTTT. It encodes CASSVEANSGTGNTIYF.

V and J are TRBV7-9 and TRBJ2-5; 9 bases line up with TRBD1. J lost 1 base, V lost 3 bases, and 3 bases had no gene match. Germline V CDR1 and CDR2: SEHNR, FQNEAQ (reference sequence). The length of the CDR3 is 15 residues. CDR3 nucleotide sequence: TGTGCCAGCAGCTTGAGACAGGGGGTCCAAGAGACCCAGTACTTC. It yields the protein CASSLRQGVQETQYF.

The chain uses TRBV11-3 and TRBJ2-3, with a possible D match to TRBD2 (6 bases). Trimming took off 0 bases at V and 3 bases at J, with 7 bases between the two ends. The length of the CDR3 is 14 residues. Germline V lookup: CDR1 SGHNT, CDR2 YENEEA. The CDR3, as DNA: TGTGCCAGCAGCTTAGAGGCGGGGACAGATACGCAGTATTTT. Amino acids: CASSLEAGTDTQYF. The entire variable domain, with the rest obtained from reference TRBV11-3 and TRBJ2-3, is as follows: EAGVVQSPRYKIIEKKQPVAFWCNPISGHNTLYWYLQNLGQGPELLIRYENEEAVDDSQLPKDRFSAERLKGVDSTLKIQPAELGDSAVYLCASSLEAGTDTQYFGPGTRLTVL.

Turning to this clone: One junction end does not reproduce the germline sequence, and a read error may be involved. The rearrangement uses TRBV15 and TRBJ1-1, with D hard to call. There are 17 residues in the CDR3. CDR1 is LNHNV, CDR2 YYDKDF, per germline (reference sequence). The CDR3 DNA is TGTGCCACCGGCAGGCTTCGATGGGGTGCGGGAAACACTGAAGCTTTCTTT. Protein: CATGRLRWGAGNTEAFF.

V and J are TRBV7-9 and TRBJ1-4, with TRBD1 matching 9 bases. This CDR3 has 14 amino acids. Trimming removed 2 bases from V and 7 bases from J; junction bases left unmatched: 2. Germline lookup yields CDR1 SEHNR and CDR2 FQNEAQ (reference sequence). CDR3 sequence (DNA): TGTGCCAGCAGCTTAACAGGGGGCCCTGAAAAACTGTTTTTT. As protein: CASSLTGGPEKLFF.

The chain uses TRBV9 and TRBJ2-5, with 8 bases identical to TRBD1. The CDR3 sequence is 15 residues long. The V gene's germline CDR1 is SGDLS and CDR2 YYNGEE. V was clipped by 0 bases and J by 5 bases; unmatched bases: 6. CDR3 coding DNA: TGTGCCAGCAGCGTAGTGTCAGGGGGCAGGGAGACCCAGTACTTC. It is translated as CASSVVSGGRETQYF.

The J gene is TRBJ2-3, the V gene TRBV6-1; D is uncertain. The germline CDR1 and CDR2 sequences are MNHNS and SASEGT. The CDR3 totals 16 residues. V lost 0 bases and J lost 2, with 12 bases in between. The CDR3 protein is CASSEAVGSNTDTQYF. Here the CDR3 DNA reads TGTGCCAGCAGTGAAGCGGTGGGCTCGAACACAGATACGCAGTATTTT.